This T cell receptor beta chain was profiled in a study of neurological immune-mediated disorders. The study's findings and limits: None of the CDR3 amino acid sequences in expanded clones turned up in more than one subject, which points to private repertoires in all groups.

TCRdb re-derived calls from the 5' RACE reads in MiXCR, one entry per CDR3 protein. The sample carries tens of thousands of distinct CDR3 sequences, 10% recorded once. Judged by abundance, this clonotype is medium-sized. What it recognizes is unknown. The study drew its healthy controls from blood bank volunteers in Maryland, USA. J lost 7 bases, V lost 1 base, and 3 bases had no gene match. The CDR3 has 13 amino acids. Germline V lookup: CDR1 LGHDT, CDR2 YNNKEL (reference sequence). What was sequenced was PBMCs. The chain has TRBV3-1 and TRBJ2-5, with TRBD2 matching over 7 bases. The sequence was obtained from a man aged 40-49 years in good health. The CDR3 nucleotides read TGTGCCAGCAGCCAAGGGACTAGAATGACCCAGTACTTC. As protein: CASSQGTRMTQYF.